The rows below give T cell receptor beta chains drawn from one sample of a study of T-cell reconstitution after alpha-beta-depleted transplantation in children. TCRdb re-called the PCR reads with MiXCR, one entry per CDR3 protein. The table shows 500,000 or so distinct CDR3 sequences, with about 31% occurring only once. The specimen was PBMCs from the stem cell graft donor, collected from the stem cell graft. The receptors originated from a human donor who donated a stem cell graft to a child with aplastic anemia. CDR3s include the opening cysteine and the closing phenylalanine or tryptophan.

J | length | V | CDR3
TRBJ2-1 | 14 | TRBV24-1 | CATAGTGTYNEQFF
TRBJ2-1 | 12 | TRBV6-6 | CASSRPRNEQFF
TRBJ2-7 | 15 | TRBV5-1 | CASSQGGGVGIEQYF
TRBJ2-3 | 11 | TRBV20-1 | CSAQRGDTQYF
TRBJ2-3 | 12 | TRBV29-1 | CSVEPSRDTQYF
TRBJ1-1 | 11 | TRBV20-1 | CSVGTHTEAFF
TRBJ2-3 | 12 | TRBV10-1 | CASSEMIDTQYF
TRBJ2-1 | 17 | TRBV7-2 | CASSTALTSGSYNEQFF
TRBJ2-1 | 11 | TRBV6-2/TRBV6-3 | CASSYPEERFF
TRBJ2-1 | 13 | TRBV5-1 | CASSRVSQGEQFF
TRBJ2-1 | 14 | TRBV7-6 | CASSLAPGGSEQFF
TRBJ1-1 | 11 | TRBV20-1 | CSARDRDEAFF
TRBJ2-1 | 11 | TRBV29-1 | CSVAGGHEQFF
TRBJ2-7 | 16 | TRBV7-2 | CASSLVSATGTYEQYF
TRBJ1-1 | 14 | TRBV6-5 | CASSYASMNTEAFF
TRBJ1-1 | 13 | TRBV5-1 | CASSLSKDTEAFF
TRBJ2-7 | 15 | TRBV4-2 | CASSQEQAGAYEQYF
TRBJ1-3 | 16 | TRBV12-3/TRBV12-4 | CASSFAGAVSGNTIYF
TRBJ2-1 | 11 | TRBV20-1 | CSASGTGGQFF
TRBJ1-5 | 14 | TRBV19 | CASMRQGVSQPQHF
TRBJ2-1 | 18 | TRBV20-1 | CSARDPLAGGFSYNEQFF
TRBJ2-1 | 15 | TRBV5-1 | CASNSGTDSYNEQFF
TRBJ1-1 | 15 | TRBV5-1 | CASSLRGTDYTEAFF
TRBJ1-2 | 9 | TRBV29-1 | CSGGPRNTF
TRBJ1-5 | 14 | TRBV6-2/TRBV6-3 | CASSSGLHNQPQHF
TRBJ2-1 | 14 | TRBV29-1 | CSVDLWASYNEQFF
TRBJ1-1 | 14 | TRBV7-2 | CASSLDSAQLRAFF
TRBJ1-2 | 15 | TRBV2 | CASKPGQGRTYGYTF
TRBJ2-1 | 12 | TRBV18 | CASSPRWGEQFF
TRBJ2-1 | 14 | TRBV27 | CASSSSDRVDEQFF
TRBJ2-3 | 14 | TRBV9 | CASKGDTSTDTQYF
TRBJ2-7 | 16 | TRBV28 | CASSLSTTGANNEQYF
TRBJ2-3 | 16 | TRBV7-2 | CASSFQTSGSTDTQYF
TRBJ1-3 | 17 | TRBV20-1 | CSARDPGQTFSGNTIYF
TRBJ1-5 | 13 | TRBV5-6 | CASSFGGDQPQHF
TRBJ2-2 | 15 | TRBV19 | CASSIGAANTGELFF
TRBJ1-4 | 13 | TRBV20-1 | CSASIRLNEKLFF
TRBJ2-2 | 15 | TRBV12-3/TRBV12-4 | CASSSLVANTGELFF
TRBJ1-1 | 15 | TRBV7-9 | CASGYAGDRNTEAFF
TRBJ1-2 | 15 | TRBV6-6 | CASSYHQTPDYGYTF
TRBJ1-2 | 14 | TRBV7-9 | CASSLRQDNYGYTF
TRBJ2-1 | 19 | TRBV15 | CATSRDLGGSPFSYNEQFF
TRBJ2-7 | 15 | TRBV29-1 | CSVELGTGRKNEQYF
TRBJ2-1 | 16 | TRBV5-1 | CASSLGQGAPLDEQFF
TRBJ2-1 | 12 | TRBV24-1 | CATSAGNNEQFF
TRBJ1-1 | 17 | TRBV5-6 | CASSWGVLTGGQTEAFF
TRBJ2-7 | 17 | TRBV5-4 | CASSPGLSWGMGYEQYF
TRBJ1-4 | 15 | TRBV14 | CASSPPGAVDEKLFF
TRBJ2-3 | 14 | TRBV6-2/TRBV6-3 | CASDSGTKSDTQYF
TRBJ2-5 | 15 | TRBV4-1 | CASSQVDRDGETQYF
TRBJ1-2 | 13 | TRBV25-1 | CASSAWEGYGYTF
TRBJ1-1 | 14 | TRBV5-6 | CASSRLQENTEAFF
TRBJ1-1 | 14 | TRBV29-1 | CSVHRQGFVTEAFF
TRBJ2-5 | 16 | TRBV4-3 | CASSQVAPGGAETQYF
TRBJ2-5 | 12 | TRBV5-6 | CASSLASETQYF
TRBJ2-5 | 14 | TRBV24-1 | CATSLGGGQETQYF
TRBJ2-1 | 13 | TRBV29-1 | CSVEGTGFNEQFF
TRBJ1-1 | 14 | TRBV6-1 | CASISGGANTEAFF
TRBJ1-3 | 16 | TRBV29-1 | CSGSTRTEASGNTIYF